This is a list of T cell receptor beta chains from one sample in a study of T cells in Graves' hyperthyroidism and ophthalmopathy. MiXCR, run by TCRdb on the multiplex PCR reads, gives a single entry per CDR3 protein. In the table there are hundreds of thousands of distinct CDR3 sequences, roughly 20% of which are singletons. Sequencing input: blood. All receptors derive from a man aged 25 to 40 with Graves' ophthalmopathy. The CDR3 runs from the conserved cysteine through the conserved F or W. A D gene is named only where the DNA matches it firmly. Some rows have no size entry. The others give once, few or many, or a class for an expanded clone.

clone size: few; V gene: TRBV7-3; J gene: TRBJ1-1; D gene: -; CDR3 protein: CASSPSGAPEAFF; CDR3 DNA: TGTGCCAGCAGCCCCTCAGGGGCACCTGAAGCTTTCTTT
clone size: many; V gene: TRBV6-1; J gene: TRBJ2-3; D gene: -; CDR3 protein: CASRLGAAFTDTQYF; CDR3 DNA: TGTGCCAGCAGGCTTGGGGCTGCCTTCACAGATACGCAGTATTTT
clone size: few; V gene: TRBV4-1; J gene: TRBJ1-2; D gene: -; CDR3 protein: CASSLGAEATYGYTF; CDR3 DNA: TGCGCCAGCAGCCTAGGAGCGGAGGCGACCTATGGCTACACCTTC
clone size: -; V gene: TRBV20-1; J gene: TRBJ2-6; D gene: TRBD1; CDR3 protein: CSAPPDRGAGANVLTF; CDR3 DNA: TGCAGTGCCCCCCCCGACAGGGGGGCTGGGGCCAACGTCCTGACTTTC
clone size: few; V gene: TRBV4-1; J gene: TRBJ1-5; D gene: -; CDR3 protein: CASSQDLGGYQPQHF; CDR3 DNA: TGCGCCAGCAGCCAAGATCTTGGGGGATATCAGCCCCAGCATTTT
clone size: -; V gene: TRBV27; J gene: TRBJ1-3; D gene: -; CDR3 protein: CASGLGRGSGNTIYF; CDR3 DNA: TGTGCCAGCGGACTAGGGCGGGGGTCTGGAAACACCATATATTTT
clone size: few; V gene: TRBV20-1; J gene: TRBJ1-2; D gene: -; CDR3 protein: CSARDTGLNYGYTF; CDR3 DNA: TGCAGTGCTAGAGATACAGGGTTAAACTATGGCTACACCTTC
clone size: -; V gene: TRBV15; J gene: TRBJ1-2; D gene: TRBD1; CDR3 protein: CATSPLRGSGYTF; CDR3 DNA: TGTGCCACCAGCCCCCTCAGGGGGTCTGGCTACACCTTC
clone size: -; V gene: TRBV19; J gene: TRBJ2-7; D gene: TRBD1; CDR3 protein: CASKRTGGASEQYF; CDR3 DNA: TGTGCCAGTAAAAGGACAGGGGGCGCTTCCGAGCAGTACTTC
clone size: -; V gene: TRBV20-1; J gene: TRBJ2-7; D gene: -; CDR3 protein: CSARDPTAVYTTSYEQYF; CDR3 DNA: TGCAGTGCTAGAGATCCCACAGCCGTTTACACAACCTCCTACGAGCAGTACTTC
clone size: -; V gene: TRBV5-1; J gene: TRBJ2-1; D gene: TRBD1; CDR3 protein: CASSYPGTGPRAYNEQFF; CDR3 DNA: TGCGCCAGCAGCTATCCCGGGACAGGGCCAAGGGCATACAATGAGCAGTTCTTC
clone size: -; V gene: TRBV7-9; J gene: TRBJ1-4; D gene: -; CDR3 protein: CASSLERGLNEKLFF; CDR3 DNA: TGTGCCAGCAGCTTAGAACGGGGACTTAATGAAAAACTGTTTTTT
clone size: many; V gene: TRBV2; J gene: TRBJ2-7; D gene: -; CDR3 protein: CASSGDTLRSYEQYF; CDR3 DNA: TGTGCCAGCAGCGGGGACACCCTTAGATCCTACGAGCAGTACTTC
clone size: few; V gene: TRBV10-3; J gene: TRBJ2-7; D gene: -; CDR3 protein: CAIKAPKGDTYEQYF; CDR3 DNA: TGTGCCATCAAGGCCCCCAAGGGGGACACCTACGAGCAGTACTTC
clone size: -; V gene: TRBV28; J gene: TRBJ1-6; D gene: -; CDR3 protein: CASSPHGRNSPLHF; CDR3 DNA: TGTGCCAGCAGTCCTCACGGACGGAATTCACCCCTCCACTTT
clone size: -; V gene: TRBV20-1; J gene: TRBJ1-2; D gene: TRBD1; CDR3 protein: CSAGQGYGYTF; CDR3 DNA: TGCAGTGCCGGACAGGGCTATGGCTACACCTTC
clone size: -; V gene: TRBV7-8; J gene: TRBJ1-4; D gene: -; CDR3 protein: CASSPEETEGKLFF; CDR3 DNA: TGTGCCAGCAGCCCCGAGGAAACCGAGGGAAAACTGTTTTTT
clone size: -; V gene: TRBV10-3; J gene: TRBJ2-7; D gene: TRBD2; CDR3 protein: CAISGRLAVGGYEQYF; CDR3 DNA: TGTGCCATCAGTGGACGACTAGCGGTCGGAGGCTACGAGCAGTACTTC
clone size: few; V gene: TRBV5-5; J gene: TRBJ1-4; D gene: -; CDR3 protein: CASTRGGEEKLFF; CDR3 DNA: TGTGCCAGCACGAGGGGGGGAGAGGAAAAACTGTTTTTT
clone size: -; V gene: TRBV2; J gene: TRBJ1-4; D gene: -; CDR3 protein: CASSESSHPEKLFF; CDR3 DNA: TGTGCCAGCAGTGAGTCGTCCCATCCGGAGAAACTGTTTTTT
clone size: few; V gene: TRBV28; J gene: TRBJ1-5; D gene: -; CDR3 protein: CASTQQGKDQPQHF; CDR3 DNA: TGTGCCAGCACCCAACAGGGTAAAGATCAGCCCCAGCATTTT
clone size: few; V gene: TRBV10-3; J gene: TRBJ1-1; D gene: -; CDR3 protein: CAIGETMNTEAFF; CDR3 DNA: TGTGCCATCGGGGAAACCATGAACACTGAAGCTTTCTTT
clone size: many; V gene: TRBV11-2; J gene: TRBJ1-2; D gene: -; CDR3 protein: CASSLGAAYGYTF; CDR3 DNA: TGTGCCAGCAGCTTAGGGGCAGCATATGGCTACACCTTC
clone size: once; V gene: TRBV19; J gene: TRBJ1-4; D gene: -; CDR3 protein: CASSIRRATNEKLFF; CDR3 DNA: TGTGCCAGTAGTATCAGGAGGGCAACTAATGAAAAACTGTTTTTT
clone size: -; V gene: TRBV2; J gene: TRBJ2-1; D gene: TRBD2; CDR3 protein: CASRVSSGSWNEQFF; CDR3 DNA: TGTGCCAGCAGAGTTTCTAGCGGGAGTTGGAATGAGCAGTTCTTC
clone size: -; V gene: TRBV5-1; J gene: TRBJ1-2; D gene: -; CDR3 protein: CVSSKDGTGYTF; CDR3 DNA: TGCGTCAGCAGCAAGGACGGAACAGGCTACACCTTC